A selection of T cell receptor beta chains follows, all from one sample in a study of T cell clones after liver transplantation. Using immunoSEQ multiplex PCR, the repertoire was profiled, and TCRdb retains in-frame clones only, with some absent. The data hold 31,000 or so clones, with around 96% observed a single time. The sequences come from CD8+ T cells from blood, collected 12 months after liver transplant. The receptors originated from a human patient who received a liver transplant. Some T cells may be provided by the graft donor. Each CDR3 is given with its conserved first and last residue. A D gene is named only where the DNA matches it firmly. Some rows have no size entry. The others give once, few or many, or a class for an expanded clone.

TRBJ2-1	TRBV28	-	-	CASTPAGSSYNEQFF	TGTGCCAGCACCCCCGCCGGGAGCTCCTACAATGAGCAGTTCTTC
TRBJ1-2	TRBV15	-	TRBD1	CATSGTGPGYTF	TGTGCCACCAGCGGGACAGGGCCTGGCTACACCTTC
TRBJ1-2	TRBV10-3	-	-	CAISDGRVDYGYTF	TGTGCCATCAGTGACGGCAGGGTGGACTATGGCTACACCTTC
TRBJ1-1	TRBV7-9	-	-	CASSAPGVNTEAFF	TGTGCCAGCAGCGCACCAGGGGTGAACACTGAAGCTTTCTTT
TRBJ2-1	TRBV6-6	-	TRBD2	CASSHTGTSGNNEQFF	TGTGCCAGCAGTCATACCGGGACTAGCGGGAACAATGAGCAGTTCTTC
TRBJ1-6	TRBV4-1	-	-	CASSQVVGAENSPLHF	TGCGCCAGCAGCCAGGTTGTGGGGGCAGAGAATTCACCCCTCCACTTT
TRBJ1-1	TRBV5-1	-	TRBD1	CASSWGQLQSAEAFF	TGCGCCAGCAGCTGGGGACAGCTACAAAGCGCTGAAGCTTTCTTT
TRBJ1-5	TRBV10-3	-	-	CAIKTTGSGDQPQHF	TGTGCCATCAAAACCACAGGGTCGGGGGATCAGCCCCAGCATTTT
TRBJ2-7	TRBV7-9	few	-	CASSSPDRGEQYF	TGTGCCAGCAGCTCGCCCGACAGAGGGGAGCAGTACTTC
TRBJ2-2	TRBV7-2	-	-	CAITHLWGERTGELFF	TGTGCCATCACCCATCTTTGGGGGGAGCGCACCGGGGAGCTGTTTTTT
TRBJ1-2	TRBV27	-	-	CASSSPGTAVRGYTF	TGTGCCAGCAGTTCCCCCGGGACGGCTGTACGTGGCTACACCTTC
TRBJ1-1	TRBV11-2	-	-	CASSPGGDTEAFF	TGTGCCAGCAGCCCTGGCGGGGATACTGAAGCTTTCTTT
TRBJ2-7	TRBV13	-	-	CASRQNWGRNEQYF	TGTGCCAGCAGGCAGAACTGGGGAAGGAACGAGCAGTACTTC
TRBJ2-3	TRBV27	-	-	CASSLLGSTDTQYF	TGTGCCAGCTCTTTATTGGGCAGCACAGATACGCAGTATTTT
TRBJ2-1	TRBV6-1	-	TRBD2	CASSEWGGSSYNEQFF	TGTGCCAGCAGTGAATGGGGGGGGAGCTCCTACAATGAGCAGTTCTTC
TRBJ2-4	TRBV7-9	-	-	CASSPEAGLAKNIQYF	TGTGCCAGCAGCCCCGAAGCCGGCCTAGCCAAAAACATTCAGTACTTC
TRBJ2-3	TRBV9	-	-	CASSVAEGSTDTQYF	TGTGCCAGCAGCGTAGCGGAGGGAAGCACAGATACGCAGTATTTT
TRBJ2-7	TRBV2	-	TRBD2	CASRTSGGPYEQYF	TGTGCCAGCAGGACTAGCGGGGGGCCCTACGAGCAGTACTTC
TRBJ2-2	TRBV28	-	-	CASSFRAGGELFF	TGTGCCAGCAGTTTCAGGGCCGGGGGGGAGCTGTTTTTT
TRBJ1-5	TRBV19	-	TRBD1	CASSIDQGAYNQPQHF	TGTGCCAGTAGTATAGATCAGGGGGCCTACAATCAGCCCCAGCATTTT
TRBJ1-2	TRBV7-9	-	TRBD1	CASGRTGGGYTF	TGTGCCAGCGGAAGGACAGGGGGCGGCTACACCTTC